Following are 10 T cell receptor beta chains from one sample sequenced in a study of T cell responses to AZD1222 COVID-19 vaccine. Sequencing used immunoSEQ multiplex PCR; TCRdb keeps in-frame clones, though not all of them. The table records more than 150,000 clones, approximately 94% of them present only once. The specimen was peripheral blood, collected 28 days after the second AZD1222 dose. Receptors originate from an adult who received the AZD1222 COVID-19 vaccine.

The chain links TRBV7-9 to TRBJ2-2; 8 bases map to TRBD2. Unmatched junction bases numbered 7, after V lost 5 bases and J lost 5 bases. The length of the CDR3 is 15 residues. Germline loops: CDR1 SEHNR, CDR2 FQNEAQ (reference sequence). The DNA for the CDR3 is TGTGCCAGCAGCCAAGTATCTAGCGGGACCGGGGAGCTGTTTTTT. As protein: CASSQVSSGTGELFF.

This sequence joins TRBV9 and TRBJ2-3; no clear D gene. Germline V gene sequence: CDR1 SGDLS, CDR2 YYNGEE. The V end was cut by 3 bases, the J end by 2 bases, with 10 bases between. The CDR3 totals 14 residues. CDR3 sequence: CASSASPTTDTQYF. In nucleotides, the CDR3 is TGTGCCAGCAGCGCCTCACCGACCACAGATACGCAGTATTTT.

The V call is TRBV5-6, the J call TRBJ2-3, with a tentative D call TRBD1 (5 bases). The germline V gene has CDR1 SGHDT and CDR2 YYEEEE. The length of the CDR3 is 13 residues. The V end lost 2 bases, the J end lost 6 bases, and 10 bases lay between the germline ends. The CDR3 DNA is TGTGCCAGCAGCTTATCAGGGTGGGATACGCAGTATTTT. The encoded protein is CASSLSGWDTQYF.

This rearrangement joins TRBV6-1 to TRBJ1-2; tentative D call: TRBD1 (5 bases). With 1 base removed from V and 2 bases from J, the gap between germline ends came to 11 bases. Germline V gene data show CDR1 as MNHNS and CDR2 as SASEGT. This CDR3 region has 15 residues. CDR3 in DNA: TGTGCCAGCAGTGAAGTAACAGGATTCAACTATGGCTACACCTTC. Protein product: CASSEVTGFNYGYTF.

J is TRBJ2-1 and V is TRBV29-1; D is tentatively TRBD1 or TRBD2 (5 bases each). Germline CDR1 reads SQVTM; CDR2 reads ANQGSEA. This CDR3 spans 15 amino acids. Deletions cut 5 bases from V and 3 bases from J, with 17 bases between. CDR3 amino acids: CSVRGIGTSYNEQFF. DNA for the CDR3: TGCAGCGTTAGGGGTATCGGGACGAGCTACAATGAGCAGTTCTTC.

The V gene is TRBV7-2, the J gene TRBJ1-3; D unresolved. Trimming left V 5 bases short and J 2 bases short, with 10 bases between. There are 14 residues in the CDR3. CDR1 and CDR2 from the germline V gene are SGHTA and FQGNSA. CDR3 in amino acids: CASSQGSAGNTIYF. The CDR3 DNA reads TGTGCCAGCAGCCAAGGTTCAGCTGGAAACACCATATATTTT.

The CDR3 DNA sequence: TGTGCCAGCAGTTACCACCCGGGCACTGAAGCTTTCTTT. Translation gives CASSYHPGTEAFF. The chain carries TRBV6-5 and TRBJ1-1; D not certain. V was clipped by 2 bases and J by 4 bases, with 8 bases between them. CDR1 is MNHEY, CDR2 SVGAGI, per germline. This CDR3 comprises 13 residues.

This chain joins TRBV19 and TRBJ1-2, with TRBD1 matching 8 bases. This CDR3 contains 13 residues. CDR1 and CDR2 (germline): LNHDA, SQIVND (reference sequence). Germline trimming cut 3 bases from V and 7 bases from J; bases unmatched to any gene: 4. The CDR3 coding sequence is TGTGCCAGTAGTATGACCAGGGGGCTTGGCTACACCTTC. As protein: CASSMTRGLGYTF. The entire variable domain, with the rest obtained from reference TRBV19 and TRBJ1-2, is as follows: DGGITQSPKYLFRKEGQNVTLSCEQNLNHDAMYWYRQDPGQGLRLIYYSQIVNDFQKGDIAEGYSVSREKKESFPLTVTSAQKNPTAFYLCASSMTRGLGYTFGSGTRLTVV.

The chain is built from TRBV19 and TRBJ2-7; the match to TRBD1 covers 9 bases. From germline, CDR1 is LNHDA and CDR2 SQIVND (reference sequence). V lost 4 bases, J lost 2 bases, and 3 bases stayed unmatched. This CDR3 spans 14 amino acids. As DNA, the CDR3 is TGTGCCAGTAGTACCGGGACAGGGCCCTACGAGCAGTACTTC. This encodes CASSTGTGPYEQYF.

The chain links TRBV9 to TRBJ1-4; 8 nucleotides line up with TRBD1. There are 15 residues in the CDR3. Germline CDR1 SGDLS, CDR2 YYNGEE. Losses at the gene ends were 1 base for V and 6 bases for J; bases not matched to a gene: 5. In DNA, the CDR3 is TGTGCCAGCAGCGTATCAACAGGGGGACATGAAAAACTGTTTTTT. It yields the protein CASSVSTGGHEKLFF.